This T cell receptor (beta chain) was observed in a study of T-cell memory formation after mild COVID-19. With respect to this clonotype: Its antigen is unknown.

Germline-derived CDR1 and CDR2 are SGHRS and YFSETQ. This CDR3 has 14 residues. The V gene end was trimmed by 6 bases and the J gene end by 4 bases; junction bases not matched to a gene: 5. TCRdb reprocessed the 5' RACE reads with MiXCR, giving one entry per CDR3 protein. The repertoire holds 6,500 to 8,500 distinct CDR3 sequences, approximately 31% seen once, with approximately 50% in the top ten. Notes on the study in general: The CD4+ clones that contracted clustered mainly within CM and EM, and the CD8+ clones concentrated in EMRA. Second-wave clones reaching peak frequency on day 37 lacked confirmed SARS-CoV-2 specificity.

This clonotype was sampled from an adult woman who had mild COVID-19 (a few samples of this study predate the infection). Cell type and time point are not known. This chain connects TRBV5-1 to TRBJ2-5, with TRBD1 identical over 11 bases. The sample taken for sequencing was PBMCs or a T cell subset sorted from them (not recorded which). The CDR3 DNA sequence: TGCGCCAGCACCCCGGGGACAGGGGGAGAGACCCAGTACTTC. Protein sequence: CASTPGTGGETQYF.